The 7 T cell receptor beta chains below were found in one sample sequenced in a study of CD8 T cells in Susac syndrome. The authors reverse transcribed about 0.45 to 1 ug RNA with random hexamers. Each CDR3 protein gets one entry after TCRdb re-called the immunoSEQ multiplex PCR reads with MiXCR. The data hold some 450,000 distinct CDR3 sequences, with 85% to 90% observed a single time. Sequences were obtained from CD8+ T cells from PBMCs. These receptors were obtained from a human donor with multiple sclerosis.

The chain combines TRBV30 with TRBJ2-7; possible D gene TRBD1, 6 bases. Trimming shortened V by 4 bases and J by 5 bases, and 12 bases separated the two germline ends. Looked up from germline, CDR1 is GTSNPN and CDR2 is SVGIG (reference sequence). The CDR3 has 12 amino acids. The CDR3 DNA reads as TGTGCCTGGAACCCAGGGGATAACGAGCAGTACTTC. It encodes CAWNPGDNEQYF.

The V gene is TRBV7-3, the J gene TRBJ2-1; weak D call: TRBD1 (6 bases). The germline V and J ends were trimmed by 4 bases and 6 bases, with 16 bases remaining between them. Germline V lookup: CDR1 SGHTA, CDR2 FQGTGA. CDR3 length: 15 residues. CDR3 sequence (DNA): TGTGCCAGCAGCTATCTTGATACAGGGCCCAATGAGCAGTTCTTC. This encodes CASSYLDTGPNEQFF.

This clonotype has only one observation. In DNA, the CDR3 is TGCAGTGCTCCGACAGGGTCAAGCGGAAACACCATATATTTT. This encodes CSAPTGSSGNTIYF. The chain employs TRBV20-1 and TRBJ1-3; TRBD1 agrees at 7 bases. J was trimmed by 4 bases and V by 5 bases; bases with no gene match: 8. CDR1 is DFQATT and CDR2 is SNEGSKA in the germline V gene (reference sequence). CDR3 length equals 14 residues.

J is TRBJ2-1 and V is TRBV19; tentative D call: TRBD2 (6 bases). The CDR3 is made up of 15 amino acids. CDR1 and CDR2 from the germline V gene are LNHDA and SQIVND (reference sequence). Trimming shortened V by 10 bases and J by 5 bases, and 21 bases separated the two germline ends. As DNA, the CDR3 is TGTGCCACCACAAAGGACTATTCGTCAAACAATGAGCAGTTCTTC. Translation: CATTKDYSSNNEQFF.

The rearrangement uses TRBV3-1 and TRBJ1-1; 11 nucleotides agree with TRBD1. Germline-derived CDR1 and CDR2 are LGHDT and YNNKEL (reference sequence). CDR3 length equals 15 residues. The V segment lost 4 bases and the J segment 3 bases; nucleotides outside the gene matches: 4. CDR3 sequence: CASSLLGQGDTEAFF. In DNA form, the CDR3 reads TGTGCCAGCAGCCTTTTGGGACAGGGGGACACTGAAGCTTTCTTT.

The gene calls are TRBV12-3 or TRBV12-4 and TRBJ1-2; the D gene is possibly TRBD1 (5 bases). The CDR3 extends over 14 amino acids. Trimming took off 0 bases at V and 4 bases at J, with 9 bases between the two ends. In DNA form, the CDR3 reads TGTGCCAGCAGTTTAGCGCAGGGCTTCTATGGCTACACCTTC. Translation: CASSLAQGFYGYTF.

This clonotype was seen more than once but under ten times. The gene calls are TRBV5-5 and TRBJ2-1; D is possibly TRBD1 or TRBD2 (5 bases each). CDR3 length: 15 amino acids. Deletions cut 2 bases from V and 0 bases from J, with 9 bases between. Germline CDR1 is SGHKS and CDR2 is YYEKEE (reference sequence). The CDR3 reads CASSFRDPSYNEQFF. The CDR3 nucleotides read TGTGCCAGCAGCTTCCGGGACCCCTCCTACAATGAGCAGTTCTTC. The full variable domain, with the rest looked up from reference TRBV5-5 and TRBJ2-1, is DAGVTQSPTHLIKTRGQQVTLRCSPISGHKSVSWYQQVLGQGPQFIFQYYEKEERGRGNFPDRFSARQFPNYSSELNVNALLLGDSALYLCASSFRDPSYNEQFFGPGTRLTVL.